Each of the 7 T cell receptor beta chains below was sequenced from the same sample in a study of T cells in localized non-small cell lung cancer. The repertoire was sequenced with immunoSEQ multiplex PCR; TCRdb's copy has only in-frame clones and lacks some. The top ten hold almost 8% of the sample, which has some 8,200 clones, roughly 60% seen once. The sample consisted of lymph node tissue, taken before any cancer treatment. The source of these receptors is a male donor aged 60 or over with stage I squamous cell lung carcinoma.

The chain has TRBV19 and TRBJ1-1, with D possibly being TRBD1 (6 bases). Trimming removed 3 bases from V and 0 bases from J, with 11 bases in between. CDR1 LNHDA and CDR2 SQIVND come from the germline V gene (reference sequence). CDR3 length: 15 residues. The CDR3 protein is CASSILGDMNTEAFF. The DNA of the CDR3 is TGTGCCAGTAGTATTCTCGGGGACATGAACACTGAAGCTTTCTTT.

The V call is TRBV28, the J call TRBJ1-5; D not resolved. The CDR3 is 14 amino acids. The V end was cut by 6 bases, the J end by 8 bases, with 17 bases between. Germline lookup yields CDR1 MDHEN and CDR2 SYDVKM. CDR3 bases: TGTGCCAGCAGACCCCAAGTGGGTGGGAAGCCCCAGCATTTT. This translates into CASRPQVGGKPQHF.

CDR3 protein: CASSPMGYRAFF. In DNA, the CDR3 is TGTGCCAGCAGCCCAATGGGCTACAGGGCTTTCTTT. This chain connects TRBV6-8 to TRBJ1-1, with D perhaps TRBD1 (5 bases). In germline, CDR1 is MNHGY, CDR2 SAAAGT. V was clipped by 6 bases and J by 11 bases, with 16 bases between them. This CDR3 region has 12 residues.

The J gene is TRBJ1-4, the V gene TRBV6-8; D uncertain. V was cut by 5 bases and J by 3 bases, with 7 bases left in between. The CDR3 runs to 13 residues. CDR1 is MNHGY and CDR2 is SAAAGT in the germline V gene. CDR3 amino acids: CASSVRANEKLFF. CDR3 DNA sequence: TGTGCCAGCAGTGTGAGGGCTAATGAAAAACTGTTTTTT.

The chain is built from TRBV18 and TRBJ1-1, with D hard to call. V was pared by 8 bases and J by 5 bases, with 15 bases between. The germline V gene encodes CDR1 KGHSH and CDR2 LQKENI. This CDR3 has 13 residues. The CDR3: CASTTTWGTEAFF. The CDR3 region has the DNA TGTGCCAGCACCACCACATGGGGAACTGAAGCTTTCTTT.

Of note for this clone: An end of the junction does not agree with germline; a read error may underlie this. The chain has TRBV11-3 and TRBJ1-1; D is possibly TRBD1 (5 bases). Germline V gene lookup returns CDR1 SGHNT and CDR2 YENEEA. The CDR3 length is 14 residues. CDR3: CASSAVGGISEAFF. As DNA, the CDR3 is TGTGCCAGCAGCGCCGTCGGGGGGATCTCTGAAGCTTTYTTT.

As for this clone: Other nucleotide sequences in the sample specify the same CDR3. This sequence joins TRBV18 and TRBJ2-6; D call uncertain. Germline V CDR1 and CDR2: KGHSH, LQKENI. The germline V and J ends were trimmed by 3 bases and 0 bases, with 6 bases remaining between them. This CDR3 is 15 amino acids long. The CDR3 DNA is TGTGCCAGCTCACCTCCCCGCTCTGGGGCCAACGTCCTGACTTTC. Amino acids: CASSPPRSGANVLTF.